These 6 T cell receptor beta chains were all obtained from the same sample, sequenced in a study of blood T cells in healthy people across ages. Primed by a sample-barcoded 5' primer and a J-beta primer mix, a second PCR proceeded for roughly 6 to 12 cycles. TCRdb passed the 5' RACE reads through MiXCR, listing each CDR3 protein once. The sample lists some 800,000 distinct CDR3 sequences; around 25% were seen once. These same data were also listed under a study on T cells of mothers and their children.

Source material: blood. Receptor source: a boy between 10 and 17 years old in good health.

A remark on this clonotype: One end of the junction varies from germline; a read error may be responsible. The genes are TRBV5-1 and TRBJ1-1, with D possibly being TRBD1 (5 bases). This CDR3 is built from 14 residues. Looked up from germline, CDR1 is SGHRS and CDR2 is YFSETQ. CDR3 coding DNA: TGCACCAGCAGCTTGGAAGGACAGAACACTGAAGCTTTCTTT. Translated: CTSSLEGQNTEAFF.

This chain uses TRBV7-2 with TRBJ2-5; 9 bases are shared with TRBD2. The CDR3 runs 17 residues. The germline V gene encodes CDR1 SGHTA and CDR2 FQGNSA. The V gene end was trimmed by 1 base and the J gene end by 5 bases; junction bases not matched to a gene: 11. DNA for the CDR3: TGTGCCAGCAGCTTAGTGATTAGCGGGAGAGGTTGGGAGACCCAGTACTTC. It codes for CASSLVISGRGWETQYF.

This clonotype was found a few times. CDR3 nucleotide sequence: TGTGCCAGCAGCACCGGGGGAAGCTCCGGAAACACCATATATTTT. Its protein is CASSTGGSSGNTIYF. The chain carries TRBV7-6 and TRBJ1-3, with a possible D match to TRBD1 (5 bases). The CDR3 contains 15 residues. V lost 5 bases to trimming and J lost 4 bases, with 15 bases between them. Germline CDR1 and CDR2: SGHVS and FNYEAQ.

This clonotype was counted only a few times. For the CDR3, the DNA is TGTGCCATCAGTCCCAGCCCAGCCAGCATCGATGAGCAGTTCTTC. This encodes CAISPSPASIDEQFF. The chain is built from TRBV10-3 and TRBJ2-1; D remains ambiguous. Germline V gives CDR1 ENHRY, CDR2 SYGVKD. This CDR3 comprises 15 residues. Deletions cut 5 bases from V and 8 bases from J, with 19 bases between.

This clonotype was seen more than once but under ten times. The chain couples TRBV2 to TRBJ2-3, with D unclear. V was cut by 4 bases and J by 2 bases, with 10 bases left in between. The germline V gene encodes CDR1 SNHLY and CDR2 FYNNEI. This CDR3 is 14 amino acids long. CDR3 loop: CASSVGLVTDTQYF. In DNA, the CDR3 is TGTGCCAGCAGTGTTGGCCTAGTCACAGATACGCAGTATTTT.

The gene calls are TRBV19 and TRBJ1-5; no firm D call. CDR1 and CDR2 (germline): LNHDA, SQIVND (reference sequence). V was pared by 6 bases and J by 0 bases, with 12 bases between. The CDR3 has 15 amino acids. The CDR3 region is CASRVIQPSNQPQHF. Written as DNA, the CDR3 is TGTGCCAGTAGAGTAATACAGCCTAGCAATCAGCCCCAGCATTTT.